The present T cell receptor (beta chain) was sequenced within a study of CXCR3-negative and CXCR3-positive naive CD8 T cells. Study-level points and caveats: Memory cells diverged, while naive CXCR3-positive and CXCR3-negative cells had similar TRBV-TRBJ usage.

The CDR3 is made up of 16 amino acids. Germline CDR1 and CDR2: MGHRA and YSYEKL. Turning to this clonotype: Its antigen is unidentified.

The sorter processed each CD8+ T cell subset in triplicate at roughly 300,000 cells apiece. It was by 5' RACE with UMI labels that the TRB cDNA libraries were prepared. TCRdb reworked the 5' RACE reads into one entry per CDR3 protein, no DNA. The sample includes 50,000 to 55,000 distinct CDR3 sequences. The receptor comes from a human donor in good health. Some clones in this sample may be carry-over from other donors' samples. The rearrangement uses TRBV4-1 and TRBJ2-7; TCRdb's D call, TRBD1, is unchecked because there is no DNA. The sequencing input was naive CXCR3- CD8+ T cells from blood. Subset: CD45RO-CCR7+CD27+CD95- naive CD8+ T cells lacking CXCR3 (TNR3-). CDR3 residues: CASSQDPEGGSLSQYF.